This T cell receptor beta chain comes out of a study of blood T cell repertoires in COVID-19. Across the study: Spain, Italy and the United States supplied samples that represented acute and convalescent COVID-19. Nucleic acid was either cDNA or gDNA, and it came from T cells, B-cell-depleted T cells, or PBMCs.

Libraries were prepared by immunoSEQ multiplex PCR; TCRdb keeps only in-frame clonotypes and omits some of them. The table includes about 140,000 clones, approximately 82% detected once. Germline V gives CDR1 MNHEY, CDR2 SVGAGI. The length of the CDR3 is 15 residues. The J segment lost 4 bases and the V segment lost 7 bases, leaving 10 bases of the junction unmatched. The source is a human donor in a cohort sampled during active COVID-19. Sample: peripheral blood. The chain joins TRBV6-5 to TRBJ1-5; 7 positions match TRBD1. CDR3 coding DNA: TGTGCCAGCACTATTGAGGGGGCGGGAAATCAGCCCCAGCATTTT. Amino acids: CASTIEGAGNQPQHF.